Each of the 3 T cell receptor beta chains below was sequenced from the same sample in a study of cytomegalovirus exposure and HLA in healthy donors. The PCR employed 60 Vbeta primers together with 13 Jbeta primers. Data came from immunoSEQ multiplex PCR; TCRdb stores just in-frame clones and leaves some out. The sample includes about 180,000 clones, 78% of them seen just once. The material sequenced was PBMCs. The receptors shown here come from a woman aged 45-65 years in good health and CMV-seropositive.

J is TRBJ2-7 and V is TRBV11-3; weak D call: TRBD1 (6 bases). V lost 1 base and J lost 3, with 10 bases in between. CDR3 length: 14 amino acids. Germline V lookup: CDR1 SGHNT, CDR2 YENEEA. The CDR3 sequence: CASSLAGVNYEQYF. The DNA for the CDR3 is TGTGCCAGCAGCTTAGCAGGGGTCAACTACGAGCAGTACTTC.

The chain is built from TRBV9 and TRBJ2-3; no reliable D call. The CDR3 is 14 residues long. V lost 0 bases and J lost 5, with 10 bases in between. Germline CDR1 reads SGDLS; CDR2 reads YYNGEE. This CDR3 reads CASSVATNGDTQYF. The CDR3 DNA is TGTGCCAGCAGCGTAGCTACGAACGGAGATACGCAGTATTTT.

The chain combines TRBV28 with TRBJ1-3, with D possibly TRBD1 on 6 matching bases. CDR3 length: 13 residues. CDR1 MDHEN and CDR2 SYDVKM come from the germline V gene. Trimming removed 3 bases at V and 7 bases at J, with 10 bases between. CDR3 protein: CASSLATGNTIYF. CDR3 nucleotide sequence: TGTGCCAGCAGTTTGGCCACAGGGAACACCATATATTTT.